This T cell receptor (beta chain) was documented in a study of control samples from healthy donors and cancer patients. Profiled with immunoSEQ multiplex PCR; TCRdb holds only in-frame clones, not every one. The table lists about 200,000 clones. V lost 3 bases and J lost 3, with 8 bases in between. CDR3 length: 12 residues. Germline CDR1 reads GTSNPN; CDR2 reads SVGIG (reference sequence). This clonotype originated in a woman in her twenties or thirties in good health. The sample comprised blood. The chain has TRBV30 and TRBJ1-1; D is unclear. The CDR3 DNA reads as TGTGCCTGGAGGACGGAATACACTGAAGCTTTCTTT. Translating it yields CAWRTEYTEAFF.